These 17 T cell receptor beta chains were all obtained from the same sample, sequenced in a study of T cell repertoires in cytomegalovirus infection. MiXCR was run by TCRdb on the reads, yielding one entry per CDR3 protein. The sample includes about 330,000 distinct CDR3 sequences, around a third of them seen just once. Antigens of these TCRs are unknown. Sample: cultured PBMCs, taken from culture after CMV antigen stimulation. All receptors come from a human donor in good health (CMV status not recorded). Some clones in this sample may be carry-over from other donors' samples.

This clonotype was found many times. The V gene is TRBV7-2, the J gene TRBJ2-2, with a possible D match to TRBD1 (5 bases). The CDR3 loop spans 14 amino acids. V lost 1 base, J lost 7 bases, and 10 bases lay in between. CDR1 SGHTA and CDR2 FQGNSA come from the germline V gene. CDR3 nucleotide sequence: TGTGCCAGCAGCTTAGGTGACAGAGGCGGGGAGCTGTTTTTT. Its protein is CASSLGDRGGELFF.

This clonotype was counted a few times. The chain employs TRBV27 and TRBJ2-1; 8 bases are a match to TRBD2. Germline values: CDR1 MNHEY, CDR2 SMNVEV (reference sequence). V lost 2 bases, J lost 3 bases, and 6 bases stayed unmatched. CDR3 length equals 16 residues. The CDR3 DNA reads TGTGCCAGCAGTTTAAAAGCGGGAGCGAGCTACAATGAGCAGTTCTTC. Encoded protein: CASSLKAGASYNEQFF.

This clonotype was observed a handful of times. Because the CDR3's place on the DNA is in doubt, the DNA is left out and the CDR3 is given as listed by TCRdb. CDR3 sequence reads: CASSLVGLGALPYV. The genes are TRBV11-3 and TRBJ2-7; the table's D call, TRBD2, was not checked against the DNA. From its first to its last residue, the CDR3 has 14 amino acids. Germline lookup yields CDR1 SGHNT and CDR2 YENEEA.

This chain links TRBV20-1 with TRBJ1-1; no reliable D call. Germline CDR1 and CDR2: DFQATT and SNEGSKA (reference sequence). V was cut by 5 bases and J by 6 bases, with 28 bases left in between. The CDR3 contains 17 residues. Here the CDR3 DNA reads TGCAGTGCTGCAAGTACCCTAATACTCGACATGGGAGCTGAAGCTTTCTTT. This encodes CSAASTLILDMGAEAFF.

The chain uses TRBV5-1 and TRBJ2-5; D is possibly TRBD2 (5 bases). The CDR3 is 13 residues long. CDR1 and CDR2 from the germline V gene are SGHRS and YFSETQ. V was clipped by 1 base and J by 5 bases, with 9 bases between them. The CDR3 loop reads CASSLLGSETQYF. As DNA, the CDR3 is TGCGCCAGCAGCTTGTTAGGGAGCGAGACCCAGTACTTC. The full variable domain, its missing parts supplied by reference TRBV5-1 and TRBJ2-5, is KAGVTQTPRYLIKTRGQQVTLSCSPISGHRSVSWYQQTPGQGLQFLFEYFSETQRNKGNFPGRFSGRQFSNSRSEMNVSTLELGDSALYLCASSLLGSETQYFGPGTRLLVL.

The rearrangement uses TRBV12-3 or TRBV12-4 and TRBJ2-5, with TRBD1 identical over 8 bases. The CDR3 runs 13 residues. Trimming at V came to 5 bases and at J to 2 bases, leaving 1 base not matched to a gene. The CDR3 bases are TGTGCCAGCAGTCACAGGGGGCAAGAGACCCAGTACTTC. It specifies CASSHRGQETQYF.

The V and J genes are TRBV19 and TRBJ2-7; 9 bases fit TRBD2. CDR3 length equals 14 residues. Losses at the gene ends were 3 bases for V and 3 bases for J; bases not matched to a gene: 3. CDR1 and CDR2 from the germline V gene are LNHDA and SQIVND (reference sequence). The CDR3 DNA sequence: TGTGCCAGTAGTATCAAAGCGGGAGGCTACGAGCAGTACGTC. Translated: CASSIKAGGYEQYV.

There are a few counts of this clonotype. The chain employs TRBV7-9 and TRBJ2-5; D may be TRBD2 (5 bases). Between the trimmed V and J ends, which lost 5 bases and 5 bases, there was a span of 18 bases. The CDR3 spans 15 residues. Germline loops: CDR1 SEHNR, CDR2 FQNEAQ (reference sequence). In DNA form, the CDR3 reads TGTGCCAGCAGCCCAAAGAGGAGGATAGGGGAGACCCAGTACTTC. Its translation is CASSPKRRIGETQYF.

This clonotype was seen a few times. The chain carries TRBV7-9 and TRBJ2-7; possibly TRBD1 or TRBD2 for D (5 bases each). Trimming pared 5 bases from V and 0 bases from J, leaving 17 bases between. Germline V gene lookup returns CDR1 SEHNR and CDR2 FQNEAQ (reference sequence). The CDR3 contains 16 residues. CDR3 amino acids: CASSQYAGTVSYEQYV. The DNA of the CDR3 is TGTGCCAGCAGCCAATACGCCGGGACGGTCTCCTACGAGCAGTACGTC.

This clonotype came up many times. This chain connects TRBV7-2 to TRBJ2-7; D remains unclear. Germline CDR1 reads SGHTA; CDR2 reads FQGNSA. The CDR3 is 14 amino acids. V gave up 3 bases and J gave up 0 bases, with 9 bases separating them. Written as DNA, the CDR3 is TGTGCCAGCAGCTTGTACCCCGGCTCCTACGAGCAGTACGTC. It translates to CASSLYPGSYEQYV.

The CDR3 region is CASSLGTGGGQPQHF. CDR3 coding DNA: TGTGCCAGCAGCTTAGGGACAGGGGGTGGCCAGCCCCAGCATTTT. The rearrangement joins TRBV7-2 to TRBJ1-5; 10 nucleotides line up with TRBD1. The CDR3 has 15 amino acids. The germline V gene has CDR1 SGHTA and CDR2 FQGNSA. V lost 1 base, J lost 7 bases, and 4 bases stayed unmatched.

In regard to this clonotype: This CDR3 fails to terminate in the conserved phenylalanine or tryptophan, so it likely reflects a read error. The CDR3 DNA is TGTGCCAGCAGTAGCCCTCGACAGCTACAAGAGACCCAGTACTGC. Amino acid sequence: CASSSPRQLQETQYC. This chain joins TRBV7-2 and TRBJ2-5; tentatively, D is TRBD1 (5 bases). This CDR3 comprises 15 residues. With 6 bases removed from V and 2 bases from J, the gap between germline ends came to 16 bases. From germline, CDR1 is SGHTA and CDR2 FQGNSA.

The CDR3, as DNA: TGCAGCGTCGAGCGAAGAACCCAGACAGGGTTGGACACAGATACGCAGTATTTT. Protein product: CSVERRTQTGLDTDTQYF. The V gene is TRBV29-1, the J gene TRBJ2-3; 7 bases align to TRBD1. CDR3 size: 18 residues. Germline V gives CDR1 SQVTM, CDR2 ANQGSEA. Trimming removed 6 bases from V and 2 bases from J; junction bases left unmatched: 20.

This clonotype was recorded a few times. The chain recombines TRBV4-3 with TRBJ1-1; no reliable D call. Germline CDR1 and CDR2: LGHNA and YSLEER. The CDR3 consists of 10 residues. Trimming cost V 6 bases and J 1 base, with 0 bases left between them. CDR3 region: CASRNTEAFF. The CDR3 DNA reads TGCGCCAGCAGGAACACTGAAGCTTTCTTT.

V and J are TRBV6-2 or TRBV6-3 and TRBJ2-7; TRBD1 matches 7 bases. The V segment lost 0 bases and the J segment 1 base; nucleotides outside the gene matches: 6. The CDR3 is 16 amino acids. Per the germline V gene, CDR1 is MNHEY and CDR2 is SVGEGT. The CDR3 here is CASSYSTGLGSYEQYF. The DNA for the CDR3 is TGTGCCAGCAGTTACTCGACAGGGCTCGGGTCCTACGAGCAGTACTTC.

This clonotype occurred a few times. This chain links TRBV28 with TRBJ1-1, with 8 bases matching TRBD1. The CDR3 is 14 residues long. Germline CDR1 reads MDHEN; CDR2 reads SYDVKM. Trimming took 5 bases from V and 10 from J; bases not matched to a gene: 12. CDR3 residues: CASSTSAGQARAFF. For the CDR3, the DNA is TGTGCCAGCAGTACCTCAGCGGGACAGGCCCGAGCTTTCTTT.

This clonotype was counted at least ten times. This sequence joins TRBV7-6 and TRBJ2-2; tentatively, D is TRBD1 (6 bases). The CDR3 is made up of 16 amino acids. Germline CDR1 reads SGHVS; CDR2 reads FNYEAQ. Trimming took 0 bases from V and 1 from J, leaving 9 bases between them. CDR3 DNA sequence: TGTGCCAGCAGCTTAGCGCAGGGGCGGAACACCGGGGAGCTGTTTTTT. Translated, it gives CASSLAQGRNTGELFF. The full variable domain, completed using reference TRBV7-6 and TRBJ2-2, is GAGVSQSPRYKVTKRGQDVALRCDPISGHVSLYWYRQALGQGPEFLTYFNYEAQQDKSGLPNDRFSAERPEGSISTLTIQRTEQRDSAMYRCASSLAQGRNTGELFFGEGSRLTVL.